The clone carrying this T cell receptor (beta chain) showed up just a few times. Its antigen is unknown. The split of CD4+ cells yielded CD45RA+ naive and CD45RA-negative memory subsets. Sequencing was performed with immunoSEQ multiplex PCR; in TCRdb, only in-frame clones are kept and a portion is missing. The sample records roughly 1 million clones, more than 60% being singletons. The data were obtained in a study of shared clonotypes between healthy human individuals. Study-wide results and limits: Despite large depth, sorted-subset datasets appeared incompletely sequenced. Among donors, clonotype sharing was expected to be affected by sequencing depth.

Sequences were obtained from memory CD4+ T cells sorted from blood. Subset given: CD45RA-negative fraction. This TCR was recovered from a man between 18 and 35 years old in good health.

CDR3: CSVVLAGQYEQYF. CDR3 bases: TGCAGCGTTGTCCTCGCGGGGCAATACGAGCAGTACTTC. The gene calls are TRBV29-1 and TRBJ2-7; D perhaps matches TRBD2 (6 bases). CDR1 and CDR2 (germline): SQVTM, ANQGSEA. The V end lost 4 bases, the J end lost 4 bases, and 14 bases lay between the germline ends. The CDR3 is 13 amino acids.